One and the same sample provided the 24 T cell receptor beta chains below, sequenced in a study of naive and memory T cell subsets. An equimolar mix of two oligonucleotides served as the beta constant-region primer for TRBC1 and TRBC2. The ligated cDNA underwent four PCR rounds using SP2 and nested alpha and beta constant-region primers. A single record per CDR3 protein comes from TCRdb applying MiXCR to the UMI-ligation and nested PCR reads. The profile shows about 120,000 distinct CDR3 sequences, about 36% of them singletons. The sequencing sample was made of central memory CD4+ T cells from blood. The receptors were gathered from a human donor in good health.

The chain recombines TRBV20-1 with TRBJ2-7; D tentatively fits TRBD1 or TRBD2 (5 bases each). The CDR3 length is 13 residues. V was pared by 2 bases and J by 7 bases, with 15 bases between. CDR1 DFQATT and CDR2 SNEGSKA come from the germline V gene (reference sequence). As DNA, the CDR3 is TGCAGTGCTAGATGGGACCGATTCGAGGAGCAGTACTTC. Translating gives CSARWDRFEEQYF.

V gene TRBV18 combines with J gene TRBJ2-1; 10 bases are a match to TRBD2. The CDR3 length is 17 residues. Germline V CDR1 and CDR2: KGHSH, LQKENI. V shed 3 bases and J 6 bases; nucleotides not matched to a gene: 11. CDR3 sequence (DNA): TGTGCCAGCTCACCCCGGTCTAGCGGGAGTTCCATCAATGAGCAGTTCTTC. Its translation is CASSPRSSGSSINEQFF.

V usage is TRBV3-1 and J usage is TRBJ2-1; possible D gene TRBD1, 6 bases. The CDR3 runs 14 residues. Germline CDR1 and CDR2: LGHDT and YNNKEL (reference sequence). V lost 8 bases and J lost 8, with 19 bases in between. The chain's CDR3 is CASATGAGLDEQFF. The CDR3 nucleotides are TGTGCCAGCGCGACAGGAGCCGGTCTGGATGAGCAGTTCTTC.

V is TRBV24-1 and J is TRBJ2-1, with a possible D match to TRBD2 (5 bases). This CDR3 has 14 amino acids. In germline, CDR1 is KGHDR, CDR2 SFDVKD. V dropped 6 bases and J dropped 7 bases, with 15 bases sitting between them. The CDR3, as DNA: TGTGCCACCAGTTGGACGGGAAACCGGAATGAGCAGTTCTTC. Amino acid sequence: CATSWTGNRNEQFF.

The rearrangement uses TRBV12-3 or TRBV12-4 and TRBJ2-3; D may be TRBD1 (5 bases). This CDR3 comprises 11 residues. Trimming stripped 7 bases from V and 10 bases from J, with 12 bases between. Here the CDR3 DNA reads TGTGCCAGCAAGGGGCTAGGGCCGCAGTATTTT. This codes for CASKGLGPQYF.

As to this clonotype: One end of the junction does not line up with germline, which may come from a read error. The chain uses TRBV12-3 or TRBV12-4 and TRBJ2-3, with no clear D. The CDR3 runs to 13 residues. Here the CDR3 reads CASSLTRSDAQYF. CDR3 DNA sequence: TGTGCCAGCAGCCTGACGCGGTCAGATGCGCAGTATTTT.

This clonotype was recorded a few times. The chain combines TRBV7-9 with TRBJ1-1, with unresolved D. From germline, CDR1 is SEHNR and CDR2 FQNEAQ (reference sequence). The CDR3 covers 14 residues. V was clipped by 5 bases and J by 5 bases, with 15 bases between them. CDR3 protein: CASSGGILRTEAFF. In DNA, the CDR3 is TGTGCCAGCAGCGGAGGGATCTTGAGGACTGAAGCTTTCTTT.

The chain is built from TRBV9 and TRBJ2-5; D may be TRBD2 (5 bases). Trimming stripped 0 bases from V and 2 bases from J, with 14 bases between. The CDR3 covers 16 residues. Germline lookup yields CDR1 SGDLS and CDR2 YYNGEE. CDR3 DNA: TGTGCCAGCAGCGTAGCCAACGGAGGCCCGCAAGAGACCCAGTACTTC. This sequence encodes CASSVANGGPQETQYF.

The chain couples TRBV28 to TRBJ2-7, with 11 positions matching TRBD2. CDR1 MDHEN and CDR2 SYDVKM come from the germline V gene. This CDR3 is 15 amino acids long. Trimming at V came to 6 bases and at J to 4 bases, leaving 8 bases not matched to a gene. The CDR3 DNA reads as TGTGCCAGCAGCCGGCGGACTAGCGGGTATTACGAGCAGTACTTC. It translates to CASSRRTSGYYEQYF.

This chain joins TRBV5-1 and TRBJ1-6; 7 bases are shared with TRBD1. This CDR3 spans 13 amino acids. V lost 6 bases, J lost 7 bases, and 4 bases stayed unmatched. Germline CDR1 and CDR2: SGHRS and YFSETQ. The CDR3 coding sequence is TGCGCCAGCATGGGACAGCAAAATTCACCCCTCCACTTT. Amino acids: CASMGQQNSPLHF. The variable domain in full, completed from reference TRBV5-1 and TRBJ1-6, reads KAGVTQTPRYLIKTRGQQVTLSCSPISGHRSVSWYQQTPGQGLQFLFEYFSETQRNKGNFPGRFSGRQFSNSRSEMNVSTLELGDSALYLCASMGQQNSPLHFGNGTRLTVT.

This chain joins TRBV20-1 and TRBJ2-3, with 10 bases identical to TRBD2. This CDR3 has 17 amino acids. Germline trimming cut 3 bases from V and 2 bases from J; bases unmatched to any gene: 11. CDR1 DFQATT and CDR2 SNEGSKA come from the germline V gene (reference sequence). The CDR3 reads CSARRGGGTSVTDTQYF. The CDR3 coding sequence is TGCAGTGCTAGGAGGGGCGGCGGGACTAGCGTCACAGATACGCAGTATTTT.

The CDR3 here is CASSLTLGNEQFF. The CDR3 DNA follows: TGTGCCAGCAGCTTAACCCTGGGCAATGAGCAGTTCTTC. The V call is TRBV7-6, the J call TRBJ2-1; D remains ambiguous. The V gene lost 2 bases and the J gene lost 6 bases, with 8 bases spanning the gap. Germline CDR1 is SGHVS and CDR2 is FNYEAQ. This CDR3 is built from 13 residues.

The rearrangement uses TRBV27 and TRBJ1-1, with unresolved D. The V end lost 4 bases, the J end lost 1 base, and 7 bases lay between the germline ends. The CDR3 consists of 13 residues. Germline V gene lookup returns CDR1 MNHEY and CDR2 SMNVEV (reference sequence). The CDR3 bases are TGTGCCAGCAGTTACAAGGCGAACACTGAAGCTTTCTTT. It encodes CASSYKANTEAFF.

The V call is TRBV5-6, the J call TRBJ1-3; the D is unclear. Trimming shortened V by 4 bases and J by 5 bases, and 13 bases separated the two germline ends. The CDR3 is made up of 14 amino acids. From germline, CDR1 is SGHDT and CDR2 YYEEEE. The DNA of the CDR3 is TGTGCCAGCAGCGTGGGAGGTACTAGAAACACCATATATTTT. It yields the protein CASSVGGTRNTIYF.

This clonotype was seen a few times. The gene calls are TRBV15 and TRBJ2-1, with a tentative D call TRBD2 (6 bases). Germline CDR1 reads LNHNV; CDR2 reads YYDKDF (reference sequence). The ends were cut back, 0 bases at V and 5 bases at J, with 14 bases in the middle. The CDR3 runs to 16 residues. Here the CDR3 reads CATSRDWGGGDNEQFF. In DNA form, the CDR3 reads TGTGCCACCAGCAGAGATTGGGGCGGAGGGGACAATGAGCAGTTCTTC.

The chain recombines TRBV6-5 with TRBJ2-1; perhaps D is TRBD1 or TRBD2 (5 bases each). V gave up 9 bases and J gave up 5 bases, with 14 bases separating them. CDR3 size: 13 residues. The germline V gene encodes CDR1 MNHEY and CDR2 SVGAGI. The CDR3 region is CARVGTAHNEQFF. The CDR3 coding sequence is TGTGCCAGGGTCGGGACGGCTCACAATGAGCAGTTCTTC.

This clonotype was seen more than once but under ten times. This chain connects TRBV11-3 to TRBJ2-1; 7 nucleotides line up with TRBD2. The CDR3 loop spans 13 amino acids. J lost 8 bases, V lost 8 bases, and 9 bases had no gene match. Germline CDR1 and CDR2: SGHNT and YENEEA. Here the CDR3 reads CASSQGGSDEQFF. CDR3 DNA: TGTGCCAGCTCGCAGGGAGGGAGTGATGAGCAGTTCTTC.

The V call is TRBV6-5, the J call TRBJ2-4, with TRBD1 as a possible D gene (6 bases). V was trimmed by 0 bases and J by 0 bases, leaving 15 bases between them. This CDR3 contains 18 residues. CDR1 and CDR2 from the germline V gene are MNHEY and SVGAGI. Written as DNA, the CDR3 is TGTGCCAGCAGTTACTCGACCTTCGACAGGTCAGCCAAAAACATTCAGTACTTC. Translating it yields CASSYSTFDRSAKNIQYF.

This chain uses TRBV20-1 with TRBJ2-1; D is uncertain. Per the germline V gene, CDR1 is DFQATT and CDR2 is SNEGSKA (reference sequence). V was cut by 3 bases and J by 5 bases, with 17 bases left in between. The CDR3 runs to 15 residues. The CDR3 nucleotides are TGCAGTGCTAGGCCCTCGGTGCGCCTAAACAATGAGCAGTTCTTC. Protein: CSARPSVRLNNEQFF.

This clonotype has only a few counts. The rearrangement joins TRBV10-3 to TRBJ2-3, with 11 nucleotides matching TRBD2. CDR1 is ENHRY and CDR2 is SYGVKD in the germline V gene. The CDR3 is 14 residues long. J was trimmed by 1 base and V by 10 bases; bases with no gene match: 4. The CDR3, as DNA: TGTGCCACGAAGACTAGCGGGGGCACAGATACGCAGTATTTT. Protein product: CATKTSGGTDTQYF.

The count of this clonotype is one. This chain uses TRBV20-1 with TRBJ2-1, with no clear D. V was pared by 6 bases and J by 13 bases, with 16 bases between. The CDR3 has 11 residues. The germline CDR1 and CDR2 sequences are DFQATT and SNEGSKA (reference sequence). The CDR3: CSAWTGLVQFF. DNA of the CDR3: TGCAGTGCCTGGACGGGTTTGGTACAGTTCTTC.

This clonotype was counted only a few times. CDR3 loop: CASSFGLAPFSGANVLTF. In DNA form, the CDR3 reads TGTGCCAGCAGTTTTGGACTAGCGCCTTTCTCTGGGGCCAACGTCCTGACTTTC. The chain is built from TRBV28 and TRBJ2-6, with 9 bases that match TRBD2. V trimming: 3 bases; J trimming: 0 bases; junction bases outside the gene matches: 6. CDR1 and CDR2 (germline): MDHEN, SYDVKM. This CDR3 is 18 amino acids long. Looking up the rest from reference TRBV28 and TRBJ2-6 gives the full variable domain: DVKVTQSSRYLVKRTGEKVFLECVQDMDHENMFWYRQDPGLGLRLIYFSYDVKMKEKGDIPEGYSVSREKKERFSLILESASTNQTSMYLCASSFGLAPFSGANVLTFGAGSRLTVL.

The V and J genes are TRBV7-2 and TRBJ1-4, with D perhaps TRBD1 (5 bases). Germline V gives CDR1 SGHTA, CDR2 FQGNSA. The CDR3 spans 15 residues. Between the trimmed V and J ends, which lost 0 bases and 3 bases, there was a span of 8 bases. The CDR3 here is CASSLALGANEKLFF. DNA for the CDR3: TGTGCCAGCAGCTTAGCGTTGGGGGCTAATGAAAAACTGTTTTTT.

The chain uses TRBV2 and TRBJ2-3, with TRBD2 matching 13 bases. Germline CDR1 is SNHLY and CDR2 is FYNNEI. This CDR3 region has 17 residues. V lost 5 bases to trimming and J lost 4 bases; unmatched junction nucleotides: 9. The CDR3 region is CASSHRTSGSAADTQYF. The CDR3, as DNA: TGTGCCAGCAGTCACCGGACTAGCGGGAGCGCCGCAGATACGCAGTATTTT.